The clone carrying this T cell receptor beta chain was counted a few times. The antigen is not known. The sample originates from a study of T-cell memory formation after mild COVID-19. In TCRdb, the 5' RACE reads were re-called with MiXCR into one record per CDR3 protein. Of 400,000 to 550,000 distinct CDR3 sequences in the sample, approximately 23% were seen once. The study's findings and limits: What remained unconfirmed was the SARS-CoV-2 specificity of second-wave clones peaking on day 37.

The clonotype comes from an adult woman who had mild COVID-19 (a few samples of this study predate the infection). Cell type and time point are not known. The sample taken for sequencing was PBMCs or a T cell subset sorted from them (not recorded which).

The CDR3 spells CASSLKVYEQYF. The DNA for the CDR3 is TGTGCCAGCAGCTTGAAGGTCTACGAGCAGTACTTC. The V and J genes are TRBV5-5 and TRBJ2-7; D is uncertain. V dropped 1 base and J dropped 3 bases, with 5 bases sitting between them. This CDR3 has 12 residues. CDR1 and CDR2 from the germline V gene are SGHKS and YYEKEE (reference sequence).